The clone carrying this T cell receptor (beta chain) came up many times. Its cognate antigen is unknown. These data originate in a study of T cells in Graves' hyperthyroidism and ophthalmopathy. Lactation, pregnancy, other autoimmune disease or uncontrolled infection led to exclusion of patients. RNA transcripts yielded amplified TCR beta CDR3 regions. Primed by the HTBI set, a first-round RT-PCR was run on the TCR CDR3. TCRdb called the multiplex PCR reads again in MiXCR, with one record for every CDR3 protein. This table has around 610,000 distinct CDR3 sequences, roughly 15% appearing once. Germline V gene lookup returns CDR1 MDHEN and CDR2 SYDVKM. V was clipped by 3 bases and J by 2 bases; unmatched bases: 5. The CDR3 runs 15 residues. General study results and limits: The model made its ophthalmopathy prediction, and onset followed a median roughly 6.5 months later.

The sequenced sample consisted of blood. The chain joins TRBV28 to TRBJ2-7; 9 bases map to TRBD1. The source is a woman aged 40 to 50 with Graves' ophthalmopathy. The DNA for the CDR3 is TGTGCCAGCAGTTTGTGGGGGGACAGGGCCTACGAGCAGTACTTC. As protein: CASSLWGDRAYEQYF.